This note documents a single TCR beta chain sequence. The data are from a study of human T cells and chemical hapten exposure. Time point in this sample: patch test 2, 6 weeks after DPC sensitization. Treatment described: therapeutic diphenylcyclopropenone sensitization with weekly scalp DPC. TCRdb fed the RACE reads into MiXCR, producing one record per CDR3 protein. The sample lists about 350,000 distinct CDR3 sequences, roughly 6.3% occurring once. Germline CDR1 is SGHTA and CDR2 is FQGNSA. The CDR3 consists of 15 residues. V shed 1 base and J shed 2 bases, with 9 bases lying between them. This chain uses TRBV7-2 with TRBJ2-1; perhaps TRBD2 as D (5 bases). The origin of this receptor is a young woman with alopecia areata. Some clones in this sample may be carry-over from other donors' samples. The sample consisted of whole blood, taken in connection with sensitization to the hapten diphenylcyclopropenone (DPC). The CDR3 sequence: CASSLVATTYNEQFF. The CDR3 DNA follows: TGTGCCAGCAGCTTAGTCGCGACTACCTACAATGAGCAGTTCTTC.